Shown below are 30 T cell receptor beta chains from a single sample sequenced in a study of blood T cell repertoires in COVID-19. Clones were sequenced by immunoSEQ multiplex PCR, and TCRdb holds only the in-frame ones, with some missing. This table has roughly 300,000 clones, approximately 85% appearing once. Material for sequencing was peripheral blood. Source of these receptors: a human donor in a cohort sampled during active COVID-19.

This chain uses TRBV24-1 with TRBJ1-2; tentative D call: TRBD1 (6 bases). The CDR3 contains 12 residues. V was cut by 2 bases and J by 8 bases, with 8 bases left in between. Germline V CDR1 and CDR2: KGHDR, SFDVKD. CDR3 loop: CATSDSRGGYTF. CDR3 nucleotides: TGTGCCACCAGTGATTCCAGGGGCGGCTACACCTTC.

The rearrangement uses TRBV12-5 and TRBJ2-7; a weak D match, TRBD1 (6 bases). Germline CDR1 reads LGHNT; CDR2 reads FRNRAP. CDR3 length: 14 amino acids. Trimming took 7 bases from V and 0 from J, leaving 13 bases between them. CDR3 in amino acids: CASASGQASYEQYF. The CDR3 DNA is TGTGCTAGTGCCTCGGGACAAGCCTCCTACGAGCAGTACTTC. Together with reference TRBV12-5 and TRBJ2-7, the CDR3 gives the full variable domain: DARVTQTPRHKVTEMGQEVTMRCQPILGHNTVFWYRQTMMQGLELLAYFRNRAPLDDSGMPKDRFSAEMPDATLATLKIQPSEPRDSAVYFCASASGQASYEQYFGPGTRLTVT.

The chain links TRBV3-1 (or the pseudogene TRBV3-2) to TRBJ2-1; D might be TRBD1 (6 bases). CDR1 and CDR2 (germline): LGHDT, YNNKEL (reference sequence). The CDR3 length is 15 residues. With 2 bases removed from V and 4 bases from J, the gap between germline ends came to 12 bases. The CDR3 DNA reads as TGTGCCAGCAGCCAAATGGGGGCTTTATACAATGAGCAGTTCTTC. Protein: CASSQMGALYNEQFF.

The genes are TRBV5-4 and TRBJ1-1; TRBD1 might be the D (6 bases). Looked up from germline, CDR1 is SGHNT and CDR2 is YYREEE (reference sequence). V lost 4 bases, J lost 11 bases, and 12 bases lay in between. This CDR3 has 11 residues. CDR3 residues: CASSRGGAAFF. The CDR3 DNA sequence: TGTGCCAGCAGCCGGGGGGGGGCCGCTTTCTTT.

This chain uses TRBV30 with TRBJ1-1; D is uncertain. V was pared by 4 bases and J by 1 base, with 16 bases between. Germline values: CDR1 GTSNPN, CDR2 SVGIG (reference sequence). This CDR3 spans 15 amino acids. DNA for the CDR3: TGTGCCTGGAAACGAGGTGATCCCTCGAACACTGAAGCTTTCTTT. Encoded protein: CAWKRGDPSNTEAFF.

The chain employs TRBV21-1 and TRBJ1-4; no check of the table's D call, TRBD1, against the DNA was made. TRBV21-1 is designated a pseudogene. The CDR3 has 16 amino acids. This CDR3 reads CASSNGTGATNEKLFF. CDR3 in DNA: TGTGCCAGCAGCAATGGGACAGGGGCAACTAATGAAAAACTGTTTTTT.

This clone was observed once. The CDR3 DNA is TGTGCCAGCAGCGTAAGCCGGTCGAATCAGCCCCAGCATTTT. It codes for CASSVSRSNQPQHF. The rearrangement joins TRBV9 to TRBJ1-5; D remains unclear. In germline, CDR1 is SGDLS, CDR2 YYNGEE. Deletions cut 1 base from V and 4 bases from J, with 9 bases between. This CDR3 region has 14 residues.

The gene calls are TRBV7-8 and TRBJ1-2; 10 positions match TRBD1. Germline CDR1 SGHVS, CDR2 FQNEAQ. CDR3 length: 16 amino acids. V was pared by 2 bases and J by 1 base, with 4 bases of the junction left unmatched. Here the CDR3 DNA reads TGTGCCAGCAGCTTATCGGGACAGGGGATTAACTATGGCTACACCTTC. As protein: CASSLSGQGINYGYTF. Based on the CDR3 plus reference TRBV7-8 and TRBJ1-2, the full variable domain is GAGVSQSPRYKVAKRGQDVALRCDPISGHVSLFWYQQALGQGPEFLTYFQNEAQLDKSGLPSDRFFAERPEGSVSTLKIQRTQQEDSAVYLCASSLSGQGINYGYTFGSGTRLTVV.

The V call is TRBV27, the J call TRBJ1-1, with TRBD1 as a possible D gene (6 bases). The germline V and J ends were trimmed by 0 bases and 3 bases, with 8 bases remaining between them. The length of the CDR3 is 14 residues. The germline CDR1 and CDR2 sequences are MNHEY and SMNVEV (reference sequence). The CDR3 coding sequence is TGTGCCAGCAGTTTATCAGGGGGATACACTGAAGCTTTCTTT. Translating gives CASSLSGGYTEAFF.

The chain employs TRBV12-5 and TRBJ1-2, with 10 bases aligning to TRBD1. Per the germline V gene, CDR1 is LGHNT and CDR2 is FRNRAP. There are 14 residues in the CDR3. The junction had 4 bases not matched to a gene; V was cut back by 4 bases and J by 5 bases. Written as DNA, the CDR3 is TGTGCTAGTGGTTGGGGGGACAGGGGATATGGCTACACCTTC. This gives the protein CASGWGDRGYGYTF.

This clone was observed a few times. The chain carries TRBV30 and TRBJ1-2; 10 nucleotides agree with TRBD1. The CDR3 contains 13 residues. CDR1 and CDR2 (germline): GTSNPN, SVGIG (reference sequence). The V and J ends lost 6 bases and 3 bases, in that order; junction bases with no gene match: 4. CDR3 region: CACRQGADYGYTF. In nucleotides, the CDR3 is TGTGCCTGCCGACAGGGGGCTGACTATGGCTACACCTTC.

This clone showed up just a few times. This chain connects TRBV5-6 to TRBJ1-5, with D uncertain. The germline V gene encodes CDR1 SGHDT and CDR2 YYEEEE. Trimming left V 4 bases short and J 5 bases short, with 13 bases between. CDR3 length: 14 amino acids. In DNA, the CDR3 is TGTGCCAGCAGCCTACTGCGGAGTTATCAGCCCCAGCATTTT. Amino acids: CASSLLRSYQPQHF.

This chain connects TRBV7-3 to TRBJ2-5, with 12 bases aligning to TRBD2. Germline V gene lookup returns CDR1 SGHTA and CDR2 FQGTGA. This CDR3 spans 15 amino acids. V lost 5 bases and J lost 5; bases outside the gene matches: 6. CDR3 sequence reads: CASSVTSGGRETQYF. In nucleotides, the CDR3 is TGTGCCAGCAGCGTGACTAGCGGGGGCCGGGAGACCCAGTACTTC.

The rearrangement joins TRBV9 to TRBJ1-6, with D maybe TRBD1 (5 bases). There are 16 residues in the CDR3. CDR1 is SGDLS, CDR2 YYNGEE, per germline. Trimming left V 4 bases short and J 7 bases short, with 18 bases between. CDR3 region: CASSPRGGTQNSPLHF. The CDR3 region has the DNA TGTGCCAGCAGCCCCAGAGGCGGGACTCAAAATTCACCCCTCCACTTT.

This clone showed up just a few times. V gene TRBV7-9 combines with J gene TRBJ1-6; 7 bases match TRBD1. The germline CDR1 and CDR2 sequences are SEHNR and FQNEAQ (reference sequence). Losses at the gene ends were 5 bases for V and 9 bases for J; bases not matched to a gene: 7. The CDR3 totals 14 residues. CDR3 sequence: CASSLTGISSPLHF. The DNA of the CDR3 is TGTGCCAGCAGCCTGACAGGGATAAGTTCACCCCTCCACTTT.

The table lists this clone with a few counts. The chain couples TRBV24-1 to TRBJ1-3; no clear D gene. The V and J ends lost 6 bases and 4 bases respectively, with 9 bases between them. This CDR3 is 13 amino acids long. CDR1 is KGHDR and CDR2 is SFDVKD in the germline V gene. CDR3 protein: CATSQSGGNTIYF. The DNA of the CDR3 is TGTGCCACCAGTCAATCGGGAGGAAACACCATATATTTT.

The CDR3 DNA reads as TGCGCCAGCAGCTTGTTGGGGAGCACTGAAGCTTTCTTT. Amino acids: CASSLLGSTEAFF. The V and J genes are TRBV5-1 and TRBJ1-1; D is undetermined. Deletions cut 1 base from V and 4 bases from J, with 8 bases between. From germline, CDR1 is SGHRS and CDR2 YFSETQ. The CDR3 has 13 residues.

The V and J genes are TRBV29-1 and TRBJ1-1, with D hard to call. Germline V gene data show CDR1 as SQVTM and CDR2 as ANQGSEA. This CDR3 spans 13 amino acids. The V end lost 6 bases, the J end lost 0 bases, and 11 bases lay between the germline ends. The CDR3 loop is CSVSGRMNTEAFF. In DNA form, the CDR3 reads TGCAGCGTGTCAGGTCGGATGAACACTGAAGCTTTCTTT.

This chain joins TRBV6-1 and TRBJ1-1; D might be TRBD1 (5 bases). Germline CDR1 and CDR2: MNHNS and SASEGT. Trimming removed 2 bases at V and 3 bases at J, with 13 bases between. The CDR3 covers 15 residues. This CDR3 is CASSEWGDGYTEAFF. In DNA, the CDR3 is TGTGCCAGCAGTGAATGGGGGGACGGTTACACTGAAGCTTTCTTT.

This clone occurred once. The chain is built from TRBV3-1 (or the pseudogene TRBV3-2) and TRBJ2-7; possible D gene TRBD1, 6 bases. The CDR3 contains 12 residues. CDR1 LGHDT and CDR2 YNNKEL come from the germline V gene (reference sequence). V was trimmed by 8 bases and J by 1 base, leaving 9 bases between them. The CDR3 DNA reads as TGTGCCAGCCTAGGACAGTCCTACGAGCAGTACTTC. Protein product: CASLGQSYEQYF.

The chain has TRBV7-3 and TRBJ2-1, with 9 positions matching TRBD1. V lost 3 bases and J lost 15; bases outside the gene matches: 3. The CDR3 extends over 11 amino acids. Germline V gene data show CDR1 as SGHTA and CDR2 as FQGTGA. CDR3 region: CASSLGQGTFF. CDR3 nucleotide sequence: TGTGCCAGCAGCTTGGGACAGGGAACGTTCTTC.

As for this clone: This sample also contains other DNA sequences that code for the same CDR3. The chain links TRBV6-2 or TRBV6-3 to TRBJ1-1; 10 bases agree with TRBD1. This CDR3 is 16 amino acids long. Germline values: CDR1 MNHEY, CDR2 SVGEGT. Losses at the gene ends were 5 bases for V and 1 base for J; bases not matched to a gene: 7. The CDR3 DNA reads as TGTGCCAGCAGTAGTGGGACAGGGGTGAAGAACACTGAAGCTTTCTTT. Translated: CASSSGTGVKNTEAFF.

The rearrangement uses TRBV15 and TRBJ2-1; 13 bases are a match to TRBD2. Per germline, CDR1 LNHNV and CDR2 YYDKDF (reference sequence). The V segment lost 5 bases and the J segment 7 bases; nucleotides outside the gene matches: 5. The CDR3 loop spans 15 amino acids. The CDR3 sequence is CATSFTSGGANEQFF. CDR3 DNA: TGTGCCACCAGCTTTACTAGCGGGGGGGCGAATGAGCAGTTCTTC. Combining the CDR3 with reference TRBV15 and TRBJ2-1 gives the whole variable domain DAMVIQNPRYQVTQFGKPVTLSCSQTLNHNVMYWYQQKSSQAPKLLFHYYDKDFNNEADTPDNFQSRRPNTSFCFLDIRSPGLGDTAMYLCATSFTSGGANEQFFGPGTRLTVL.

Written as DNA, the CDR3 is TGTGCCACCAGTGACCCCCGTGGGGCTTACTATGGCTACACCTTC. This encodes CATSDPRGAYYGYTF. The chain joins TRBV24-1 to TRBJ1-2; the D gene is possibly TRBD1 (5 bases). V was cut by 4 bases and J by 3 bases, with 14 bases left in between. The CDR3 length is 15 residues. The germline CDR1 and CDR2 sequences are KGHDR and SFDVKD.

The V call is TRBV3-1 (or the pseudogene TRBV3-2), the J call TRBJ2-5, with 13 bases aligning to TRBD2. With 1 base clipped from V and 4 bases from J, the junction kept 6 bases outside the gene matches. The CDR3 covers 17 residues. CDR1 is LGHDT, CDR2 YNNKEL, per germline (reference sequence). The CDR3 DNA sequence: TGTGCCAGCAGCCAAGCTCCCACTAGCGGGGGGGCAGAGACCCAGTACTTC. It translates to CASSQAPTSGGAETQYF.

This chain uses TRBV7-9 with TRBJ2-7; no firm D call. CDR3 length: 12 amino acids. V gave up 5 bases and J gave up 2 bases, with 7 bases separating them. Germline-derived CDR1 and CDR2 are SEHNR and FQNEAQ (reference sequence). The CDR3 region is CASSPSPYEQYF. The CDR3, as DNA: TGTGCCAGCAGCCCGAGCCCCTACGAGCAGTACTTC.

The chain carries TRBV27 and TRBJ2-1; TRBD1 matches 10 bases. The CDR3 length is 16 residues. Germline lookup yields CDR1 MNHEY and CDR2 SMNVEV (reference sequence). Germline trimming cut 5 bases from V and 8 bases from J; bases unmatched to any gene: 12. CDR3: CASSPNRDRGSYEQFF. The CDR3 DNA reads as TGTGCCAGCAGTCCAAACCGGGACAGGGGTTCATATGAGCAGTTCTTC.

The chain combines TRBV5-1 with TRBJ1-1; tentative D call: TRBD1 (6 bases). The germline CDR1 and CDR2 sequences are SGHRS and YFSETQ. V dropped 7 bases and J dropped 2 bases, with 15 bases sitting between them. This CDR3 spans 14 amino acids. The CDR3 bases are TGCGCCAGCTCCCCGGGACACCTAAACACTGAAGCTTTCTTT. This gives the protein CASSPGHLNTEAFF. Looking up the rest from reference TRBV5-1 and TRBJ1-1 gives the full variable domain: KAGVTQTPRYLIKTRGQQVTLSCSPISGHRSVSWYQQTPGQGLQFLFEYFSETQRNKGNFPGRFSGRQFSNSRSEMNVSTLELGDSALYLCASSPGHLNTEAFFGQGTRLTVV.

The chain links TRBV19 to TRBJ2-3; TRBD1 is a possible D gene (5 bases). Germline CDR1 LNHDA, CDR2 SQIVND (reference sequence). The CDR3 length is 16 residues. V lost 6 bases, J lost 4 bases, and 20 bases lay in between. The CDR3 bases are TGTGCCAGTAGACCACCTCCAGGGTCGAGCCCAGATACGCAGTATTTT. Protein product: CASRPPPGSSPDTQYF. Full variable domain (outside the CDR3, taken from reference TRBV19 and TRBJ2-3): DGGITQSPKYLFRKEGQNVTLSCEQNLNHDAMYWYRQDPGQGLRLIYYSQIVNDFQKGDIAEGYSVSREKKESFPLTVTSAQKNPTAFYLCASRPPPGSSPDTQYFGPGTRLTVL.

The CDR3 bases are TGTGCCAGTAGTCCGGGGACAGCCGGTAGCAATCAGCCCCAGCATTTT. It codes for CASSPGTAGSNQPQHF. J is TRBJ1-5 and V is TRBV19; 7 positions agree with TRBD1. The junction had 7 bases not matched to a gene; V was cut back by 5 bases and J by 0 bases. The CDR3 runs to 16 residues. In germline, CDR1 is LNHDA, CDR2 SQIVND (reference sequence).